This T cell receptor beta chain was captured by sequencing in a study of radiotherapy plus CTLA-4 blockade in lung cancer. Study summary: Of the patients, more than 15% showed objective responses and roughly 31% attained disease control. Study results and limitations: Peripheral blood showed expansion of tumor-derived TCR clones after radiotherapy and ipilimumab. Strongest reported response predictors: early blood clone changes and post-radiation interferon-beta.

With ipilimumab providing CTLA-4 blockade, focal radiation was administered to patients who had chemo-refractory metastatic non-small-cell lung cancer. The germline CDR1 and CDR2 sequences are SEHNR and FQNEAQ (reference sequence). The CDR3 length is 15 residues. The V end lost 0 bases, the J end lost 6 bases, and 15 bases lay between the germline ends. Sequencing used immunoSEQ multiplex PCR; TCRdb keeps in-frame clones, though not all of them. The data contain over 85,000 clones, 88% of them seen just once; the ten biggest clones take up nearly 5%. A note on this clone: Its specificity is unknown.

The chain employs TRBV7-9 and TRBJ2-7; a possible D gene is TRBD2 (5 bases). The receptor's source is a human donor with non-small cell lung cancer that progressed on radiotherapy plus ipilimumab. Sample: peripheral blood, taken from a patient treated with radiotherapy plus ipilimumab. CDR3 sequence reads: CASSLAAGREGEQYF. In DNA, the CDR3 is TGTGCCAGCAGCTTAGCCGCTGGAAGAGAGGGCGAGCAGTACTTC.